This T cell receptor beta chain was observed in a study of beta chain features in type 1 diabetes. Study-wide results and limits: Shorter templates may be favored by PCR, equally so in patients and controls.

Isolated RNA was reverse transcribed in full, so expressed TCRB transcripts were sequenced. Sequenced by immunoSEQ multiplex PCR; TCRdb stores in-frame clones only, minus some. Among around 350,000 clones, roughly 12% were seen once, and the ten largest hold 0.017%. This clone was found a few times. Its antigen is unknown. The single heparinised draw taken from each donor contained around 100 mL of blood on average. Sorted CD4+ subsets: naive, central memory, regulatory, stem cell-like memory (CD45RO/CCR7/CD25/CD127/CD95/CD27 panel). This clonotype was sampled from a man younger than 35 in good health. Material for sequencing was naive CD4+ T cells from blood.

The chain's CDR3 is CASSQGQGSTDTQYF. As DNA, the CDR3 is TGTGCCAGCAGCCAAGGGCAGGGTAGCACAGATACGCAGTATTTT. The chain has TRBV7-2 and TRBJ2-3, with D maybe TRBD1 (5 bases). The V end was cut by 5 bases, the J end by 0 bases, with 12 bases between. CDR1 is SGHTA and CDR2 is FQGNSA in the germline V gene. CDR3 length: 15 amino acids.